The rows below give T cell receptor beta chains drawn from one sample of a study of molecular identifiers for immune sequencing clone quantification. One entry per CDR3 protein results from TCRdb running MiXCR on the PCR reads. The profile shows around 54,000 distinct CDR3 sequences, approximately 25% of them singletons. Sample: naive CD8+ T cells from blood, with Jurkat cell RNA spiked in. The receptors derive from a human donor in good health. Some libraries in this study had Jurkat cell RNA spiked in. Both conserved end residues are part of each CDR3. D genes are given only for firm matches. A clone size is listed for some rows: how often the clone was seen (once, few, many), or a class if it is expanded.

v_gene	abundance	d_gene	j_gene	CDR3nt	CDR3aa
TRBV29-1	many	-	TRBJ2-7	TGCAGCGCTCAGACAACGACCTCCTACGAGCAGTACTTC	CSAQTTTSYEQYF
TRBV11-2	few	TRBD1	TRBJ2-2	TGTGCCAGCAGCTTAGCTCAGGGGGCGAACACCGGGGAGCTGTTTTTT	CASSLAQGANTGELFF
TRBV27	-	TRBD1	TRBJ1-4	TGTGCCAGCAGAGTGGGCGGGACAGGGGCTTTTGAACTGTTTTTT	CASRVGGTGAFELFF
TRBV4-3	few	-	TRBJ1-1	TGCGCCAGCAGCCAATATATACAGTCGCTGAACACTGAAGCTTTCTTT	CASSQYIQSLNTEAFF
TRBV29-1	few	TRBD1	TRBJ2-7	TGCAGCGCTGGGACAGGACCGTTTGTCTACGAGCAGTACTTC	CSAGTGPFVYEQYF
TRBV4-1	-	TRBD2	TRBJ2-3	TGCGCCAGCAGCCAAGAAGGACTAGCGGGAGCGTCTACGCAGTATTTT	CASSQEGLAGASTQYF
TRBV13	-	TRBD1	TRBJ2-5	TGTGCCAGCAGCAGCCCTTCCGGGACAGGGGAGGAGCCCCAGTACTTC	CASSSPSGTGEEPQYF
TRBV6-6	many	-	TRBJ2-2	TGTGCCAGCAGTTATCCATCCGGGGAGCTGTTTTTT	CASSYPSGELFF
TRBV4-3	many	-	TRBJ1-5	TGCGCCAGCAGCCAAGATCGGACCCCTAGCAATCAGCCCCAGCATTTT	CASSQDRTPSNQPQHF
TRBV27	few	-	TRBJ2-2	TGTGCCAGCAGTACCCCTGGTGGGGCCAACACCGGGGAGCTGTTTTTT	CASSTPGGANTGELFF
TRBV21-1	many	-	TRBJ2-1	TGTGCCAGCAGCAAAGGTGGACTAACGCCAGGAAGGGATGAGCAGTTCTTC	CASSKGGLTPGRDEQFF
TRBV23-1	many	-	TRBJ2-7	TGCGCCACTACCCCAGGGGACTACGAGCAGTACTTC	CATTPGDYEQYF
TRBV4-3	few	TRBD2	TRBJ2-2	TGCGCCAGCAGCCAAGAGGCGGGAGCCACCGGGGAGCTGTTTTTT	CASSQEAGATGELFF
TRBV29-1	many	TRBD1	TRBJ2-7	TGCAGCGCGGAAGCTAGGGACAGCTCCTACGAGCAGTACTTC	CSAEARDSSYEQYF
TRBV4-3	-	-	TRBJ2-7	TGCGCCAGCAGCCAAGGCCGGGGCCCCTACGAGCAGTACTTC	CASSQGRGPYEQYF
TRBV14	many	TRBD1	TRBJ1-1	TGTGCCAGCAGCCCAGGGGGCGCGGACACTGAAGCTTTCTTT	CASSPGGADTEAFF
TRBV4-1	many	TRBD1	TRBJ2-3	TGCGCCAGCAATGACAGGGAAAGCACAGATACGCAGTATTTT	CASNDRESTDTQYF
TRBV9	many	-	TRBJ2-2	TGTGCCAGCAGCGTAGGAGGTCGCGGGGCGGACACCGGGGAGCTGTTTTTT	CASSVGGRGADTGELFF
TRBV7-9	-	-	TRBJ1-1	TGTGCCGGCAGCTCGACGAGGAGTGTTGGCACTGAAGCCTTCTTT	CAGSSTRSVGTEAFF
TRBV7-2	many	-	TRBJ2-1	TGTGCCAGCAGCCCGGACGGAGTCTACAATGAGCAGTTCTTC	CASSPDGVYNEQFF
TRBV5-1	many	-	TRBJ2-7	TGCGCCAGCAGCTTGACCATTAAAAAAGGGACCCCGGCTGACTACGAGCAGTACTTC	CASSLTIKKGTPADYEQYF
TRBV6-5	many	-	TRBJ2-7	TGTGCCAGCAGTTACTCGAGGACAGCCTACGAGCAGTACTTC	CASSYSRTAYEQYF
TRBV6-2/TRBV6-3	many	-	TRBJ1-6	TGTGCCACCCGGACGGATTCGAGCTCCTATAATTCACCCCTCCACTTT	CATRTDSSSYNSPLHF
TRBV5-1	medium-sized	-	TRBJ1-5	TGCGCCAGCAGCCGAGGACAAATCATTAGCAATCAGCCCCAGCATTTT	CASSRGQIISNQPQHF
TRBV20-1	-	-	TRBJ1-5	TGCCGTGCGGCCCCCGGCCTAGACACCCCCACTCCGCCCCAGCATTTT	CRAAPGLDTPTPPQHF
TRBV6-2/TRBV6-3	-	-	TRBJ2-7	TGTGCCAGCAGTTGCTGGGAAGCCTACGAGCAGTACTTC	CASSCWEAYEQYF
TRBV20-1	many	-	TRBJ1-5	TGCAGTGCTAGAGAGCTAGGAGATAGCAATCAGCCCCAGCATTTT	CSARELGDSNQPQHF
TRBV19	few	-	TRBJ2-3	TGTGCCAGTAGTATCGGGGCAGGGGGCACAGATACGCAGTATTTT	CASSIGAGGTDTQYF
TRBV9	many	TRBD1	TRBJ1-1	TGTGCCAGCAGCGTAGCGCAGGGGGCCACTGAAGCTTTCTTT	CASSVAQGATEAFF
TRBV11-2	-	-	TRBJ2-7	TGTGCCAGCAGCTCGGGGTGGGGGCATAGCTACGAGCAGTACTTC	CASSSGWGHSYEQYF
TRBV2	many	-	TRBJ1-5	TGTGCCAGCAGTGAGCGACAGGTGAGCAATCAGCCCCAGCATTTT	CASSERQVSNQPQHF
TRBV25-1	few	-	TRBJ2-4	TGTGCCAGCAGTGAATATCAGACCAAAAACATTCAGTACTTC	CASSEYQTKNIQYF
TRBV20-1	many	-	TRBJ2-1	TGCAGTGCTAGTGGTCTAGCAGACTACAATGAGCAGTTCTTC	CSASGLADYNEQFF